This record covers a single TCR beta chain. Its target antigen remains unknown. A junction end diverges from the germline sequence, so it may reflect a read error. Only healthy Caucasian donors were included. The twin cohort comprised three pairs of female monozygotic twins, all aged about 18 to 29 years. Positive isolation kits from Invitrogen were used to isolate CD4+ and CD8+ T cell populations. This sample was included in a study of identical twins (dated by TCRdb to 2015 to 2016). Some background on the complete study: TCR alpha and beta repertoires from monozygotic twins, unrelated adults of various ages and cord blood were deep-sequenced to test whether fetal clonotypes persist. Replicate twin experiments were performed at different times using different library preparation protocols to rule out contamination. Broader findings and caveats from the paper: Conclusions relied on cross-sectional statistical analysis, since the same donors could not be followed over many years. Abundant cord blood beta clonotypes carried fewer insertions; young adult naive repertoires showed a weaker similar trend, while memory repertoires showed none. Recombination models systematically underestimated out-of-frame TCR alpha sharing in monozygotic twins but agreed with sharing between unrelated individuals. In beta out-of-frame sequences, excess twin sharing was weaker, because having fewer shared sequences lowered the signal-to-noise ratio. Compared with coincidental sharing between unrelated individuals, an excess of low generation-probability sequences was observed among out-of-frame TCR alpha sequences shared between twins. Invariant T cells such as MAIT and iNKT could partly confound zero-insertion analyses, though diverse VJ usage argued against this for most clonotypes.

Receptor amplification or capture employed 5' RACE. Reads for this sample came from an Illumina HiSeq 2000. Template switching introduced a universal primer binding site; the final cDNA contained a unique molecular identifier, enabling accurate counting of TCR cDNA molecules. First-strand cDNA for TCR alpha and beta chains was synthesized from specific primers in the conserved constant-segment region. Each cDNA library was double barcoded, with a SMART-Mk sample barcode plus Illumina barcodes, to control for contamination. Two successive PCR steps introduced TruSeq adapter sequences along with Illumina sample barcodes. Sequencing of the TCR alpha and beta cDNA libraries was done on the Illumina HiSeq platform using custom primers. On the study's bioinformatics: MiGEC was used to process raw reads and extract unique molecular identifiers, and MiXCR was used to find CDR3 positions. For each individual, recombination models were inferred using an EM algorithm with the repgenHMM and IGoR tools. Shared clonotype analysis was performed with the tcR package in R, normalizing sharing by the product of cloneset sizes. To study raw recombination free of thymic and clonal selection effects, out-of-frame nonproductive sequences were analyzed. TCRdb's own reprocessing of the public reads used fastp at Q25 and MiXCR and kept productive beta chains. Rows are combined by CDR3 protein, so each entry shows the most common genes and DNA. TCRdb's processing, not the study's, gives the V and J calls here. This sample is represented by approximately 190,000 distinct CDR3 sequences; about 15% of them were singletons. The top ten constitute about 38% of the sample.

From a lookup of the germline V gene, CDR1 and CDR2 are SGHRS and YFSETQ. The CDR3 measures 13 amino acids from cysteine to phenylalanine. Just the 39-base CDR3 DNA is kept, in frame starting at base 1. These data were also filed under a second study, of T cells expressing NK-cell markers. As described in the second report: Three sorted T-cell subsets (CD3+CD56+NKG2C+, CD3+CD56+NKG2C- and CD3+CD56-NKG2C+) from several donors had their TCR beta-chain repertoires profiled. Of the eight sequenced donors, seven were found to be HCMV-seropositive and one was found to be HCMV-seronegative. In several experiments an anti-gammadeltaTCR antibody was added to restrict sorting to alphabetaTCR-expressing T cells. In several donors, the dominant CD3+CD56+NKG2C+ clonotypes were found to rank among the top 10 CD8+ clonotypes and to make up about 1.0-7.5% of CD8+ T cells. Those dominant clonotypes were again the most abundant among CD3+CD56-NKG2C+ cells in several donors, at about 25-65%. Whether the expanded NKG2C-expressing T cell clones were specific for HCMV antigens remained unclear. All eight donors whose samples were sequenced were randomly selected healthy volunteers, three of them men and five women. HCMV-specific IgG was detected in serum with a commercial ELISA kit to determine HCMV serostatus. MIGEC was used to demultiplex reads and group the reads by UMI, and MiTCR was used to assemble and quantify clonotypes. To exclude erroneous sequences, only TCR cDNA sequences supported by at least two reads were retained. The tcR package was used for downstream repertoire analysis, with clonotypes matched between fractions based on CDR3 nucleotide sequence plus V segment. VDJmatch was used to annotate antigen specificity against VDJdb, with one amino acid substitution in CDR3 permitted.

This chain is built from TRBV5-1 and TRBJ2-1; the D segment cannot be called with confidence. The specimen sequenced was CD8+ T cells sorted from blood. The TCR originated in a woman under 30 in good health. The CDR3 in this case is CTSSSTGYNEQFF. The sequenced DNA is TGCACCAGCAGCTCCACCGGGTACAATGAGCAGTTCTTC.